The 13 T cell receptor beta chains listed next were all sequenced from one sample in a study of shared T cell receptors in the human thymus. Sequencing was performed with immunoSEQ multiplex PCR; in TCRdb, only in-frame clones are kept and a portion is missing. The data show hundreds of thousands of clones, about 89% seen once. These data were also filed under a second study, of human thymus T cells.

Sequenced sample: thymocytes. The receptors stem from a boy in the first two years of life with a congenital heart defect.

This clone has more than one count but fewer than ten. The genes are TRBV27 and TRBJ2-1, with D perhaps TRBD2 (6 bases). Trimming pared 2 bases from V and 3 bases from J, leaving 11 bases between. Germline V gene sequence: CDR1 MNHEY, CDR2 SMNVEV (reference sequence). The CDR3 is made up of 15 amino acids. CDR3 nucleotides: TGTGCCAGCAGTTTAGCGGGGACCAGCTACAATGAGCAGTTCTTC. Amino acids: CASSLAGTSYNEQFF.

V and J are TRBV4-3 and TRBJ2-1; the match to TRBD2 covers 11 bases. This CDR3 comprises 16 residues. From germline, CDR1 is LGHNA and CDR2 YSLEER. Losses at the gene ends were 0 bases for V and 7 bases for J; bases not matched to a gene: 5. The CDR3: CASSQDATSGINEQFF. CDR3 nucleotides: TGCGCCAGCAGCCAAGATGCGACTAGCGGGATAAATGAGCAGTTCTTC.

The CDR3 coding sequence is TGTGCCAGTAGTGCCGGGACTAGTAAAAATGAGCAGTTCTTC. Translation gives CASSAGTSKNEQFF. V and J are TRBV19 and TRBJ2-1; 8 bases map to TRBD2. The CDR3 runs to 14 residues. Trimming removed 5 bases from V and 7 bases from J; junction bases left unmatched: 7. Germline CDR1 and CDR2: LNHDA and SQIVND (reference sequence). The variable domain in full, completed from reference TRBV19 and TRBJ2-1, reads DGGITQSPKYLFRKEGQNVTLSCEQNLNHDAMYWYRQDPGQGLRLIYYSQIVNDFQKGDIAEGYSVSREKKESFPLTVTSAQKNPTAFYLCASSAGTSKNEQFFGPGTRLTVL.

This clone was seen just once. This chain joins TRBV11-2 and TRBJ2-7; D might be TRBD2 (6 bases). V shed 2 bases and J shed 1 base, with 6 bases lying between them. Looked up from germline, CDR1 is SGHAT and CDR2 is FQNNGV. This CDR3 has 13 residues. This CDR3 is CASSLSGSYEQYF. The CDR3 DNA follows: TGTGCCAGCAGCTTAAGCGGGTCCTACGAGCAGTACTTC.

The V and J genes are TRBV4-1 and TRBJ1-5; a possible D gene is TRBD1 (6 bases). This CDR3 region has 16 residues. Germline lookup yields CDR1 MGHRA and CDR2 YSYEKL. Trimming removed 2 bases at V and 0 bases at J, with 11 bases between. The CDR3 loop is CASSQYQGYSNQPQHF. Here the CDR3 DNA reads TGCGCCAGCAGCCAATACCAGGGGTATAGCAATCAGCCCCAGCATTTT.

The V call is TRBV27, the J call TRBJ2-7, with D possibly TRBD2 on 6 matching bases. There are 15 residues in the CDR3. Trimming took off 4 bases at V and 6 bases at J, with 19 bases between the two ends. CDR1 and CDR2 (germline): MNHEY, SMNVEV (reference sequence). CDR3 residues: CASSSSARGRREQYF. CDR3 coding DNA: TGTGCCAGCAGTTCTTCTGCCCGGGGGAGACGCGAGCAGTACTTC.

This clone was seen only once. The chain carries TRBV10-2 and TRBJ1-2, with no clear D. Germline assignment: CDR1 WSHSY and CDR2 SAAADI. With 5 bases removed from V and 4 bases from J, the gap between germline ends came to 11 bases. The CDR3 extends over 13 amino acids. The CDR3 is CASSFGLSYGYTF. The DNA of the CDR3 is TGCGCCAGCAGTTTTGGACTGTCCTATGGCTACACCTTC.

This chain joins TRBV4-1 and TRBJ1-5; possible D gene TRBD1, 5 bases. V lost 4 bases and J 3 bases, leaving 13 bases between the germline ends. From germline, CDR1 is MGHRA and CDR2 YSYEKL. This CDR3 has 15 amino acids. The CDR3 DNA is TGCGCCAGCAGCCCCAGCACGGGGGACAATCAGCCCCAGCATTTT. Amino acid sequence: CASSPSTGDNQPQHF.

This clone was detected once. The V call is TRBV28, the J call TRBJ1-2; 11 nucleotides align to TRBD1. Germline V gives CDR1 MDHEN, CDR2 SYDVKM. Losses at the gene ends were 6 bases for V and 5 bases for J; bases not matched to a gene: 8. The CDR3 spans 15 residues. The CDR3 region is CASRLWTGGAYGYTF. CDR3 sequence (DNA): TGTGCCAGCAGACTTTGGACAGGGGGCGCGTATGGCTACACCTTC.

This sequence joins TRBV7-9 and TRBJ1-4; D remains unclear. Trimming took 8 bases from V and 10 from J, leaving 20 bases between them. The CDR3 runs 14 residues. Per the germline V gene, CDR1 is SEHNR and CDR2 is FQNEAQ (reference sequence). The CDR3 sequence is CASDETAGGGKLFF. Written as DNA, the CDR3 is TGTGCCAGCGATGAGACGGCCGGCGGTGGAAAACTGTTTTTT. The full variable domain, its missing parts supplied by reference TRBV7-9 and TRBJ1-4, is DTGVSQNPRHKITKRGQNVTFRCDPISEHNRLYWYRQTLGQGPEFLTYFQNEAQLEKSRLLSDRFSAERPKGSFSTLEIQRTEQGDSAMYLCASDETAGGGKLFFGSGTQLSVL.

The chain is built from TRBV5-6 and TRBJ2-1; D possibly corresponds to TRBD2 (6 bases). The V and J ends lost 0 bases and 2 bases respectively, with 6 bases between them. Germline loops: CDR1 SGHDT, CDR2 YYEEEE. This CDR3 spans 14 amino acids. The CDR3 nucleotides are TGTGCCAGCAGCTTGGGACTAGCCTACAATGAGCAGTTCTTC. Amino acid sequence: CASSLGLAYNEQFF.

The V call is TRBV5-6, the J call TRBJ2-7; 10 nucleotides align to TRBD1. Germline V CDR1 and CDR2: SGHDT, YYEEEE. With 4 bases clipped from V and 5 bases from J, the junction kept 6 bases outside the gene matches. The CDR3 sequence is 14 residues long. CDR3 amino acids: CASSAGDRGHEQYF. CDR3 nucleotides: TGTGCCAGCAGCGCCGGGGACAGGGGCCACGAGCAGTACTTC.

V usage is TRBV28 and J usage is TRBJ2-5, with 10 bases lining up with TRBD1. The CDR3 consists of 14 residues. From germline, CDR1 is MDHEN and CDR2 SYDVKM. Germline trimming cut 3 bases from V and 4 bases from J; bases unmatched to any gene: 2. The CDR3: CASSFGQGVETQYF. CDR3 bases: TGTGCCAGCAGTTTTGGACAGGGGGTAGAGACCCAGTACTTC.